Following are 26 T cell receptor beta chains from one sample sequenced in a study of shared clonotypes between healthy human individuals (dated by TCRdb to about 2020). Libraries were built with the immunoSEQ multiplex PCR assay. In its TCRdb copy, this immuneACCESS table keeps in-frame sequences only and misses some clones. Where compared with another copy, unresolved V genes explain less than half of these, and the others have no known cause. This sample is represented by about 2.2 million clones; 80% to 95% of them were singletons. The ten biggest clones cover approximately 1.6% of the sample. For the CD8 naive samples, CD45RO-negative cells were positively selected for CCR7, yielding a CD45RA+CCR7+ population from which TemRA cells were excluded. Sequencing input: naive CD8+ T cells from PBMCs. What the cell subset or site label conveys for this sample: CD45RA+CCR7+. The receptors originated from a man aged 18-30 years in good health. Some clones in this sample may be carry-over from other donors' samples.

The V and J genes are TRBV28 and TRBJ2-1; 9 bases match TRBD2. Per the germline V gene, CDR1 is MDHEN and CDR2 is SYDVKM. J lost 6 bases, V lost 4 bases, and 10 bases had no gene match. The CDR3 consists of 16 residues. The chain's CDR3 is CASSWTGLASLNEQFF. DNA for the CDR3: TGTGCCAGCAGTTGGACGGGACTAGCTTCTCTCAATGAGCAGTTCTTC.

The chain has TRBV7-9 and TRBJ2-5, with D possibly matching TRBD1 (5 bases). The length of the CDR3 is 16 residues. Trimming cost V 2 bases and J 3 bases, with 16 bases left between them. Germline loops: CDR1 SEHNR, CDR2 FQNEAQ (reference sequence). CDR3 in amino acids: CASSLFPGPPEETQYF. The CDR3 DNA reads TGTGCCAGCAGCTTATTTCCAGGGCCACCTGAAGAGACCCAGTACTTC.

The chain combines TRBV28 with TRBJ1-5, with 8 bases matching TRBD1. The CDR3 totals 18 residues. With 5 bases clipped from V and 2 bases from J, the junction kept 14 bases outside the gene matches. The germline CDR1 and CDR2 sequences are MDHEN and SYDVKM. The CDR3 bases are TGTGCCAGCAGTAACCGACAGGGGATGTCCGTCGGCAATCAGCCCCAGCATTTT. It codes for CASSNRQGMSVGNQPQHF. The entire variable domain, with the rest obtained from reference TRBV28 and TRBJ1-5, is as follows: DVKVTQSSRYLVKRTGEKVFLECVQDMDHENMFWYRQDPGLGLRLIYFSYDVKMKEKGDIPEGYSVSREKKERFSLILESASTNQTSMYLCASSNRQGMSVGNQPQHFGDGTRLSIL.

The rearrangement uses TRBV5-1 and TRBJ1-1, with a weak D call TRBD1 (6 bases). CDR3 size: 14 residues. Trimming removed 4 bases at V and 8 bases at J, with 18 bases between. Germline-derived CDR1 and CDR2 are SGHRS and YFSETQ. In DNA form, the CDR3 reads TGCGCCAGCAGCCGAACCATGGACAGTAGAGAAGCTTTCTTT. It encodes CASSRTMDSREAFF.

The chain is built from TRBV4-1 and TRBJ1-4; D perhaps matches TRBD1 (5 bases). The CDR3 totals 14 residues. Trimming stripped 6 bases from V and 5 bases from J, with 13 bases between. Germline CDR1 MGHRA, CDR2 YSYEKL. The CDR3 protein is CASRNRLHNEKLFF. The CDR3, as DNA: TGCGCCAGCAGGAACAGGCTCCACAATGAAAAACTGTTTTTT.

The chain combines TRBV9 with TRBJ2-1; TRBD2 matches 11 bases. This CDR3 comprises 18 residues. Germline values: CDR1 SGDLS, CDR2 YYNGEE. Unmatched junction bases numbered 15, after V lost 1 base and J lost 9 bases. The CDR3 is CASSVPILTSGSSIEQFF. In DNA, the CDR3 is TGTGCCAGCAGCGTACCGATCTTAACTAGCGGGAGTTCGATTGAGCAGTTCTTC.

V is TRBV10-1 and J is TRBJ2-5; D is possibly TRBD2 (5 bases). The germline V and J ends were trimmed by 0 bases and 1 base, with 9 bases remaining between them. In germline, CDR1 is WNHNN, CDR2 SYGVQD (reference sequence). The CDR3 is 15 amino acids. CDR3 sequence reads: CASSESAGSQETQYF. CDR3 nucleotides: TGCGCCAGCAGTGAGTCGGCGGGCAGCCAAGAGACCCAGTACTTC.

This chain uses TRBV28 with TRBJ2-5; TRBD2 matches 8 bases. CDR1 MDHEN and CDR2 SYDVKM come from the germline V gene. V was pared by 3 bases and J by 4 bases, with 7 bases of the junction left unmatched. The CDR3 extends over 15 amino acids. The CDR3 DNA follows: TGTGCCAGCAGTTTTAGCGGGGCGGGGATAGAGACCCAGTACTTC. It yields the protein CASSFSGAGIETQYF.

J is TRBJ2-5 and V is TRBV5-6; a possible D gene is TRBD1 (5 bases). CDR1 is SGHDT, CDR2 YYEEEE, per germline. Trimming shortened V by 0 bases and J by 5 bases, and 20 bases separated the two germline ends. The CDR3 runs to 17 residues. The CDR3 sequence: CASSLAWAGPPRETQYF. The CDR3 nucleotides read TGTGCCAGCAGCTTGGCCTGGGCAGGGCCGCCACGGGAGACCCAGTACTTC.

The chain couples TRBV7-9 to TRBJ2-7, with D perhaps TRBD2 (5 bases). Germline CDR1 reads SEHNR; CDR2 reads FQNEAQ (reference sequence). This CDR3 is built from 14 residues. Trimming removed 3 bases at V and 5 bases at J, with 14 bases between. DNA of the CDR3: TGTGCCAGCAGCTTGATTTTAGGGAGCAACGAGCAGTACTTC. Protein: CASSLILGSNEQYF.

The chain has TRBV29-1 and TRBJ2-3; D gene uncertain. This CDR3 is built from 11 residues. V shed 0 bases and J shed 8 bases, with 6 bases lying between them. Germline V gene data show CDR1 as SQVTM and CDR2 as ANQGSEA. The CDR3 DNA sequence: TGCAGCGTTGAAGATCGAGGTACGCAGTATTTT. This sequence encodes CSVEDRGTQYF.

CDR3 residues: CASSLALLSGNTIYF. Here the CDR3 DNA reads TGTGCCAGCAGCTTAGCTCTCCTCTCTGGAAACACCATATATTTT. The chain combines TRBV7-8 with TRBJ1-3; no definite D call. Trimming took 0 bases from V and 0 from J, leaving 6 bases between them. Germline CDR1 is SGHVS and CDR2 is FQNEAQ. The CDR3 has 15 residues.

The count of this clone is one. The chain combines TRBV28 with TRBJ2-5; weak D call: TRBD1 (6 bases). CDR1 is MDHEN and CDR2 is SYDVKM in the germline V gene. Trimming pared 8 bases from V and 5 bases from J, leaving 15 bases between. This CDR3 has 13 residues. The CDR3 protein is CASRGTGYETQYF. The CDR3 region has the DNA TGTGCCAGCCGGGGTACAGGGTACGAGACCCAGTACTTC.

The chain has TRBV7-2 and TRBJ1-1; D may be TRBD1 (6 bases). V was clipped by 4 bases and J by 4 bases, with 16 bases between them. The germline CDR1 and CDR2 sequences are SGHTA and FQGNSA. The CDR3 sequence is 15 residues long. As DNA, the CDR3 is TGTGCCAGCAGCTCCCGGGACACTGGAGGCACTGAAGCTTTCTTT. Amino acid sequence: CASSSRDTGGTEAFF.

Of note for this clone: This CDR3 is also generated by other DNA sequences in the sample. The chain joins TRBV7-9 to TRBJ2-7; no definite D call. The CDR3 sequence is 13 residues long. Trimming removed 1 base at V and 4 bases at J, with 8 bases between. In germline, CDR1 is SEHNR, CDR2 FQNEAQ (reference sequence). The CDR3 region is CASSLENSYEQYF. DNA for the CDR3: TGTGCCAGCAGCTTAGAGAACAGTTACGAGCAGTACTTC.

This chain joins TRBV5-5 and TRBJ1-3; TRBD1 might be the D (5 bases). The CDR3 consists of 16 residues. V was clipped by 4 bases and J by 0 bases, with 14 bases between them. The V gene's germline CDR1 is SGHKS and CDR2 YYEKEE (reference sequence). The CDR3 coding sequence is TGTGCCAGCAGCCCGGCGGGGCCCCACTCTGGAAACACCATATATTTT. Encoded protein: CASSPAGPHSGNTIYF. The complete variable domain, with remaining parts taken from reference TRBV5-5 and TRBJ1-3, reads DAGVTQSPTHLIKTRGQQVTLRCSPISGHKSVSWYQQVLGQGPQFIFQYYEKEERGRGNFPDRFSARQFPNYSSELNVNALLLGDSALYLCASSPAGPHSGNTIYFGEGSWLTVV.

V gene TRBV7-8 combines with J gene TRBJ2-5; 12 nucleotides line up with TRBD2. The CDR3 extends over 18 amino acids. The germline V gene encodes CDR1 SGHVS and CDR2 FQNEAQ. V lost 5 bases to trimming and J lost 3 bases; unmatched junction nucleotides: 13. The chain's CDR3 is CASSPNSRTSGIKETQYF. CDR3 DNA: TGTGCCAGCAGCCCCAATTCCCGGACTAGCGGGATAAAAGAGACCCAGTACTTC.

This chain connects TRBV7-9 to TRBJ1-4; 10 bases fit TRBD1. The V gene end was trimmed by 4 bases and the J gene end by 8 bases; junction bases not matched to a gene: 19. Per the germline V gene, CDR1 is SEHNR and CDR2 is FQNEAQ (reference sequence). The CDR3 loop spans 19 amino acids. The CDR3 region has the DNA TGTGCCAGCAGCTCAAACGTAGCTGGACAGGGGGTGATCGGCGAAAAACTGTTTTTT. Protein: CASSSNVAGQGVIGEKLFF.

This clone showed up just a few times. Distinct nucleotide sequences in the sample also encode this CDR3. DNA for the CDR3: TGTGCCAGCAGCTTAGGGATGAACACTGAAGCTTTCTTT. Translating it yields CASSLGMNTEAFF. The rearrangement links TRBV7-6 to TRBJ1-1; D unclear. V was shortened by 1 base and J by 0 bases, with 3 bases between the two germline ends. The CDR3 is 13 amino acids. Germline CDR1 is SGHVS and CDR2 is FNYEAQ. Looking up the rest from reference TRBV7-6 and TRBJ1-1 gives the full variable domain: GAGVSQSPRYKVTKRGQDVALRCDPISGHVSLYWYRQALGQGPEFLTYFNYEAQQDKSGLPNDRFSAERPEGSISTLTIQRTEQRDSAMYRCASSLGMNTEAFFGQGTRLTVV.

This chain links TRBV29-1 with TRBJ2-2; D call uncertain. V was clipped by 2 bases and J by 4 bases, with 14 bases between them. The CDR3 is made up of 15 amino acids. CDR1 SQVTM and CDR2 ANQGSEA come from the germline V gene. The CDR3 region has the DNA TGCAGCGTTGAACTTATGGGCTTGGCCACCGGGGAGCTGTTTTTT. It translates to CSVELMGLATGELFF.

V is TRBV9 and J is TRBJ2-7, with TRBD1 as a possible D gene (5 bases). Germline V gene sequence: CDR1 SGDLS, CDR2 YYNGEE. The length of the CDR3 is 14 residues. Between the trimmed V and J ends, which lost 0 bases and 7 bases, there was a span of 14 bases. CDR3 nucleotides: TGTGCCAGCAGCGTAGCTGTTGGGGCAAGGGAGCAGTACTTC. Encoded protein: CASSVAVGAREQYF.

The chain carries TRBV29-1 and TRBJ2-1; TRBD2 agrees at 10 bases. The CDR3 contains 17 residues. J lost 4 bases, V lost 1 base, and 10 bases had no gene match. CDR1 and CDR2 (germline): SQVTM, ANQGSEA. This chain's CDR3 is CSVEGLAGDDPYNEQFF. Written as DNA, the CDR3 is TGCAGCGTTGAAGGGCTAGCGGGGGATGATCCTTACAATGAGCAGTTCTTC.

The rearrangement joins TRBV6-6 to TRBJ1-5; possibly TRBD1 for D (5 bases). V was clipped by 0 bases and J by 6 bases, with 9 bases between them. The CDR3 runs to 14 residues. The germline CDR1 and CDR2 sequences are MNHNY and SVGAGI (reference sequence). The DNA of the CDR3 is TGTGCCAGCAGTTACTCCCAGGGTATTCAGCCCCAGCATTTT. Residues: CASSYSQGIQPQHF.

The V call is TRBV6-1, the J call TRBJ2-3, with unresolved D. With 6 bases removed from V and 5 bases from J, the gap between germline ends came to 12 bases. CDR3 length: 13 amino acids. Germline CDR1 is MNHNS and CDR2 is SASEGT. The chain's CDR3 is CASRRLGEDTQYF. For the CDR3, the DNA is TGTGCCAGCAGGAGACTTGGGGAAGATACGCAGTATTTT.

The V gene is TRBV28, the J gene TRBJ1-2, with 10 bases matching TRBD1. Germline V gene sequence: CDR1 MDHEN, CDR2 SYDVKM. The CDR3 is 14 residues long. V was pared by 6 bases and J by 6 bases, with 7 bases of the junction left unmatched. DNA for the CDR3: TGTGCCAGCAGGGAGACAGGGGGCGGAGATGGCTACACCTTC. This sequence encodes CASRETGGGDGYTF.

The V call is TRBV19, the J call TRBJ2-2; D tentatively reads TRBD1 or TRBD2 (5 bases each). From germline, CDR1 is LNHDA and CDR2 SQIVND (reference sequence). The V and J ends lost 7 bases and 1 base respectively, with 16 bases between them. This CDR3 spans 16 amino acids. The CDR3 loop reads CASNGPRGGNTGELFF. CDR3 in DNA: TGTGCCAGTAATGGGCCTCGTGGGGGGAACACCGGGGAGCTGTTTTTT.